This T cell receptor beta chain was found in a study of blood T cell repertoires in COVID-19. About the study: The United States, Italy and Spain were the sources of the acute and convalescent COVID-19 samples. PBMCs, B-cell-depleted T cells, or T cells provided the cDNA or gDNA that made up the material.

Profiling relied on immunoSEQ multiplex PCR, and the TCRdb table lists in-frame clones only, not all of them. The sample yields roughly 300,000 clones, 70% to 90% seen once. This CDR3 comprises 17 residues. Germline V CDR1 and CDR2: MGHRA, YSYEKL. V lost 4 bases and J lost 0; bases outside the gene matches: 12. Sequenced material: peripheral blood. The gene calls are TRBV4-1 and TRBJ2-7; 7 positions match TRBD2. The clonotype was recovered from a human donor in a cohort sampled during active COVID-19. DNA for the CDR3: TGCGCCAGCAGCCCCAATGGTCCCGGGGGGTTCTCCTACGAGCAGTACTTC. Amino acids: CASSPNGPGGFSYEQYF.